These T cell receptor beta chains were read from a single sample in a study of CD8 T cells in ankylosing spondylitis. TCRdb itself ran the 5' RACE reads through MiXCR, one entry per CDR3 protein. The data show about 250,000 distinct CDR3 sequences, approximately 24% seen once. The sequencing sample was made of blood, either unsorted or a sorted T cell fraction (not recorded which). The receptors shown here come from a male donor with ankylosing spondylitis or in good health (not recorded which). Each CDR3 is given with its conserved first and last residue. A D gene is named only where the DNA matches it firmly. Size tells how often a clone was seen (once, few, many) or the class of an expanded clone, and some rows leave it out.

V gene	clone size	J gene	D gene	CDR3 length	CDR3 DNA	CDR3 protein
TRBV25-1	few	TRBJ1-2	.	13	TGTGCCAGCAGTGATGGGCAACGGTGGGGCTACACCTTC	CASSDGQRWGYTF
TRBV11-2	.	TRBJ2-5	.	13	TGTGCCAGCAGCTCGAACCCATTGAAGACCCAGTACTTC	CASSSNPLKTQYF
TRBV7-2	many	TRBJ2-3	.	15	TGTGCCAGCAGCTTAGGGCCAGACCTCACAGATACGCAGTATTTT	CASSLGPDLTDTQYF
TRBV29-1	few	TRBJ2-5	.	14	TGCAGCGTCCATCGGACAGAGTACCAAGAGACCCAGTACTTC	CSVHRTEYQETQYF
TRBV7-9	many	TRBJ2-2	.	14	TGTGCCAGCACCCGACTAGCGAACACCGGGGAGCTGTTTTTT	CASTRLANTGELFF
TRBV12-3/TRBV12-4	few	TRBJ1-5	.	13	TGTTCGAAGGGTATGGTTGGGAATCAGCCCCAGCATTTT	CSKGMVGNQPQHF
TRBV10-3	many	TRBJ2-1	TRBD2	16	TGTGCCATCAGTCCTAGCGGGGGGGCTCTTTACAATGAGCAGTTCTTC	CAISPSGGALYNEQFF
TRBV7-2	.	TRBJ2-7	.	13	TGTGCCAGCAGCTACACCTCAGGGGTCGAGCAGTACTTC	CASSYTSGVEQYF
TRBV9	many	TRBJ2-7	.	15	TGTGCCAGCAGCGTAGCTACAGGGTCGGCCTACGAGCAGTACTTC	CASSVATGSAYEQYF
TRBV20-1	.	TRBJ2-1	.	10	TGCAGTGCTGGGATCAATGAGCAGTTCTTC	CSAGINEQFF
TRBV12-3/TRBV12-4	many	TRBJ1-2	TRBD1	11	TGTGCCAGCAGTCCAGGGACAGGGGCCTTCTTC	CASSPGTGAFF
TRBV20-1	.	TRBJ2-4	.	15	TGCAGTGCTAGAGCGAGTAGAGGGGCCAAAAACATTCAGTACTTC	CSARASRGAKNIQYF
TRBV6-5	few	TRBJ2-1	TRBD1	15	TGTGCCAGCAGTTACTCGGGACAGGGAGTCCATGAGCAGTTCTTC	CASSYSGQGVHEQFF
TRBV12-3/TRBV12-4	.	TRBJ1-5	.	13	TGTGCCAGCAGTCTCAGAGATAATCAGCCCCAGCATTTT	CASSLRDNQPQHF
TRBV7-9	many	TRBJ2-6	TRBD1	16	TGTGCCAGCAGGATAGACAGGGAAAGTGGGGCCAACGTCCTGACTTTC	CASRIDRESGANVLTF
TRBV29-1	many	TRBJ2-3	TRBD1	13	TGCAGCGCCCCCGAGACAGGGTGGGATACGCAGTATTTT	CSAPETGWDTQYF
TRBV6-2/TRBV6-3	.	TRBJ2-7	.	15	TGTGCCAGCAGTTACGCTCCCGCGATGGGTCGCGAGCAGTACTTC	CASSYAPAMGREQYF
TRBV6-2/TRBV6-3	.	TRBJ2-3	.	15	TGTGCCAGCAGTTACGATGGGGGGTCCACAGATACGCAGTATTTT	CASSYDGGSTDTQYF
TRBV20-1	few	TRBJ1-5	TRBD1	13	TGCAGTGCTAGAGAACAGGGGTGGCAGCCCCAGCATTTT	CSAREQGWQPQHF
TRBV6-1	.	TRBJ2-5	TRBD2	14	TGTGCCAGCAGATCGGGGGGGCACCAAGAGACCCAGTACTTC	CASRSGGHQETQYF
TRBV12-3/TRBV12-4	.	TRBJ2-5	TRBD1	17	TGTGCCAGCAGTTTAGGTCCCAGGACAGGCCCGCAAGAGACCCAGTACTTC	CASSLGPRTGPQETQYF
TRBV20-1	many	TRBJ1-6	.	15	TGCAGTGCTAGGGGAGGGAGCACCTATAATTCACCCCTCCACTTT	CSARGGSTYNSPLHF
TRBV20-1	many	TRBJ2-7	.	16	TGCAGTGCTAGAGATCCGAGGTCTAAAGGCTACTACGAGCAGTACTTC	CSARDPRSKGYYEQYF
TRBV5-6	.	TRBJ2-7	.	14	TGTGCCAGCAGCTTGTTTCGTAGGGCCGACGAGCAGTACTTC	CASSLFRRADEQYF
TRBV12-3/TRBV12-4	.	TRBJ1-4	.	14	TGTGCCAGCAGTCCCCCCAAAGCTATCGAAAAACTGTTTTTT	CASSPPKAIEKLFF
TRBV10-2	.	TRBJ2-7	.	15	TGCGCCAGCATTGGGTCGGGACTGTTACCCTACGAGCAGTACTTC	CASIGSGLLPYEQYF
TRBV24-1	many	TRBJ2-7	TRBD1	16	TGTGCCACCAGTGGGGGGACAGGCCGCACGGGCTACGAGCAGTACTTC	CATSGGTGRTGYEQYF
TRBV2	many	TRBJ1-6	.	12	TGTGCCAGCAGCGCAAACGGATTAGTCCTCCACTTT	CASSANGLVLHF
TRBV7-9	.	TRBJ2-1	.	15	TGTGCCAGCACCGTTTGGGGGGGCCAGTACAATGAGCAGTTCTTC	CASTVWGGQYNEQFF
TRBV10-3	many	TRBJ1-1	TRBD1	14	TGTGCCACATCAGAGGGACAGATGAACACTGAAGCTTTCTTT	CATSEGQMNTEAFF
TRBV11-2	many	TRBJ2-3	.	14	TGTGCCAGCAGCTTAGGGGCAGGCACAGATACGCAGTATTTT	CASSLGAGTDTQYF
TRBV16	.	TRBJ2-1	TRBD1	15	TGTGCCAGCAGCCATATGGGACAGGGATTCAATGAGCAGTTCTTC	CASSHMGQGFNEQFF
TRBV27	many	TRBJ2-5	.	9	TGTGCTTGGGAAGAGACCCAGTACTTC	CAWEETQYF
TRBV24-1	many	TRBJ2-2	TRBD2	18	TGTGCCACCAGTGATCCAAACCCTCTAGCGGGGAACACCGGGGAGCTGTTTTTT	CATSDPNPLAGNTGELFF
TRBV10-2	many	TRBJ2-3	.	19	TGCGCCAGCAGTGAGATTGGGTCAGGGAACGGGCCCCACAGAGATACGCAGTATTTT	CASSEIGSGNGPHRDTQYF
TRBV11-2	few	TRBJ2-7	.	15	TGTGCCAGCAGTTATATTGGCTCCCTCTCCTACGAGCAGTACTTC	CASSYIGSLSYEQYF
TRBV12-3/TRBV12-4	few	TRBJ2-5	.	12	TGTGCCAGCAGTTTAAGTAAAGAGACCCAGTACTTC	CASSLSKETQYF
TRBV5-4	few	TRBJ1-1	.	15	TGTGCCAGCAGCTTTCGGAGACAGATGAACACTGAAGCTTTCTTT	CASSFRRQMNTEAFF
TRBV29-1	many	TRBJ2-2	.	15	TGCAGCGCTTCCAGGAGGGGCCGCAACACCGGGGAGCTGTTTTTT	CSASRRGRNTGELFF
TRBV28	many	TRBJ1-2	TRBD1	16	TGTGCCAGCAGTGAAGCCGGGACAGGGACCACCTATGGCTACACCTTC	CASSEAGTGTTYGYTF
TRBV7-2	many	TRBJ2-7	.	12	TGTGCCAGCAGCCGTGATTGGAACGAGCAGTACTTC	CASSRDWNEQYF
TRBV29-1	.	TRBJ2-5	.	15	TGCAGCGTTGAGATCGGGGCTAGCGCGTGGGAGACCCAGTACTTC	CSVEIGASAWETQYF
TRBV12-3/TRBV12-4	.	TRBJ2-3	TRBD2	14	TGTGCCAGCAGTTTTCGGGGGAGGGTAGATACGCAGTATTTT	CASSFRGRVDTQYF
TRBV7-9	few	TRBJ1-6	.	14	TGTGCCAGCAGCTTATCCTCCTATAATTCACCCCTCCACTTT	CASSLSSYNSPLHF
TRBV15	.	TRBJ2-3	.	15	TGTGCCACCAGCAGAGATTCTCCGGCGACTGGCACGCAGTATTTT	CATSRDSPATGTQYF
TRBV10-3	many	TRBJ1-2	.	14	TGTGCCATCAGTGAGTCGACCAGAGACTATGGCTACACCTTC	CAISESTRDYGYTF
TRBV20-1	few	TRBJ2-7	TRBD1	16	TGCAGTGCTGACCTACCGGGACAGGTGTCCTCCTACGAGCAGTACTTC	CSADLPGQVSSYEQYF
TRBV20-1	many	TRBJ1-1	TRBD1	14	TGCAGTGCTATACAGGGGGCGATGGACACTGAAGCTTTCTTT	CSAIQGAMDTEAFF
TRBV29-1	.	TRBJ1-4	.	12	TGCAGCGCTGTGGGCAGAGATGAAAAACTGTTTTTT	CSAVGRDEKLFF
TRBV7-2	few	TRBJ2-1	TRBD2	15	TGTGCCAGCAGCCAAAGCGGGGGGGCGGTCAATGAGCAGTTCTTC	CASSQSGGAVNEQFF
TRBV24-1	.	TRBJ2-1	TRBD2	16	TGTGCCACCAGTGATCCCCAGCGGGGGCCATACAATGAGCAGTTCTTC	CATSDPQRGPYNEQFF
TRBV16	once	TRBJ2-5	.	16	TGTGCCAGCAGCCCAATGGGGGGACAGTACCGGGAGACCCAGTACTTC	CASSPMGGQYRETQYF
TRBV12-3/TRBV12-4	few	TRBJ1-2	.	13	TGTGCCAGCAGTTCACGGACAGTCTATGGCTACACCTTC	CASSSRTVYGYTF
TRBV20-1	.	TRBJ2-7	TRBD2	15	TGCAGTGCTCTCCTGACTAGCGGGGGGGTCTACGAGCAGTACTTC	CSALLTSGGVYEQYF